The present TCR beta chain was sequenced within a study of identifying expanded T cells in peripheral blood. This clone was seen a single time. V was trimmed by 5 bases and J by 4 bases, leaving 12 bases between them. Germline V gene sequence: CDR1 LNHDA, CDR2 SQIVND (reference sequence). The CDR3 has 14 residues. The protocol was immunoSEQ multiplex PCR, while the TCRdb copy is restricted to in-frame clones and leaves out a portion. The sample shows approximately 120,000 clones, about 85% of them seen only once. This chain joins TRBV19 and TRBJ1-3; the D gene is possibly TRBD1 (5 bases). The receptor's source is a person between 18 and 75 years old in good health. Sequenced material: blood. The CDR3 DNA is TGTGCCAGTAGTCCACGAGGGGCAGGAAACACCATATATTTT. This codes for CASSPRGAGNTIYF. Full variable domain (missing parts from reference TRBV19 and TRBJ1-3): DGGITQSPKYLFRKEGQNVTLSCEQNLNHDAMYWYRQDPGQGLRLIYYSQIVNDFQKGDIAEGYSVSREKKESFPLTVTSAQKNPTAFYLCASSPRGAGNTIYFGEGSWLTVV.